Shown below are 22 T cell receptor beta chains from a single sample sequenced in a study of T cells after yellow fever vaccination. TCRdb analysed the 5' RACE reads with MiXCR anew, one entry per CDR3 protein. The table shows 99,000 or so distinct CDR3 sequences, with around 5.8% occurring only once. The sequences come from CD8+ T cells sorted from PBMCs, collected 10 days after the yellow fever booster vaccination. The receptors derive from a man younger than 35 who received the YFV17D yellow fever vaccine.

At least ten counts were recorded for this clonotype. This chain connects TRBV10-3 to TRBJ2-2; 9 nucleotides match TRBD1. V lost 6 bases to trimming and J lost 3 bases; unmatched junction nucleotides: 8. Germline-derived CDR1 and CDR2 are ENHRY and SYGVKD. CDR3 length equals 16 residues. The CDR3 sequence: CAISLTGGMDTGELFF. CDR3 DNA: TGTGCCATCAGCCTAACAGGGGGCATGGACACCGGGGAGCTGTTTTTT.

This clonotype was counted a few times. This chain uses TRBV29-1 with TRBJ2-2; TRBD1 might be the D (6 bases). The CDR3 is 12 residues long. V lost 3 bases and J 5 bases, leaving 7 bases between the germline ends. CDR1 and CDR2 from the germline V gene are SQVTM and ANQGSEA. This CDR3 is CSVDQGTGELFF. Written as DNA, the CDR3 is TGCAGCGTTGATCAGGGGACCGGGGAGCTGTTTTTT.

This clonotype was seen repeatedly, ten times or more. V and J are TRBV12-3 or TRBV12-4 and TRBJ2-5; D gene unclear. The CDR3 has 12 residues. With 4 bases removed from V and 3 bases from J, the gap between germline ends came to 6 bases. The CDR3 DNA reads as TGTGCCAGCAGTTCCCAGGAAGAGACCCAGTACTTC. Its protein product is CASSSQEETQYF.

This clonotype was picked up many times. The chain recombines TRBV19 with TRBJ1-6; D gene unclear. Trimming took 7 bases from V and 10 from J, leaving 20 bases between them. Germline values: CDR1 LNHDA, CDR2 SQIVND (reference sequence). The CDR3 is 15 residues long. The DNA for the CDR3 is TGTGCCAGTAACGGAAGGGCGACATATCGGTCACCCCTCCACTTT. Translation gives CASNGRATYRSPLHF.

The rearrangement joins TRBV7-9 to TRBJ2-7; tentatively, D is TRBD1 (6 bases). CDR3 length equals 11 residues. Germline assignment: CDR1 SEHNR and CDR2 FQNEAQ (reference sequence). The CDR3 reads CDSSLQGEQYV. Here the CDR3 DNA reads TGTGACAGCAGCCTCCAGGGGGAGCAGTACGTC.

This clonotype was counted many times. The chain links TRBV5-1 to TRBJ2-1, with 10 bases matching TRBD1. The CDR3 consists of 15 residues. Germline assignment: CDR1 SGHRS and CDR2 YFSETQ. V was clipped by 4 bases and J by 10 bases; unmatched bases: 11. The CDR3 nucleotides are TGCGCCAGCAGCCAACCCGGGACAGGGGCCCTAGAGCAGTTCTTC. Residues: CASSQPGTGALEQFF. Using reference TRBV5-1 and TRBJ2-1 for the parts outside the CDR3, the full variable domain is KAGVTQTPRYLIKTRGQQVTLSCSPISGHRSVSWYQQTPGQGLQFLFEYFSETQRNKGNFPGRFSGRQFSNSRSEMNVSTLELGDSALYLCASSQPGTGALEQFFGPGTRLTVL.

The V gene is TRBV2, the J gene TRBJ2-1; unclear D gene. The CDR3 covers 17 residues. The germline V and J ends were trimmed by 3 bases and 0 bases, with 15 bases remaining between them. Per germline, CDR1 SNHLY and CDR2 FYNNEI. The CDR3 is CASSDGRRMSSYNEQFF. DNA of the CDR3: TGTGCCAGCAGTGACGGGCGGCGGATGAGCTCCTACAATGAGCAGTTCTTC.

The rearrangement links TRBV7-2 to TRBJ2-1; no firm D call. V dropped 9 bases and J dropped 10 bases, with 7 bases sitting between them. This CDR3 is built from 9 residues. CDR1 SGHTA and CDR2 FQGNSA come from the germline V gene. CDR3 loop: CASSGEQFF. The DNA for the CDR3 is TGTGCCAGTTCAGGAGAGCAGTTCTTC.

Only a few counts were recorded for this clonotype. As DNA, the CDR3 is TGTGCCAGCTCAACGGGACTTTTGAACAATGAGCAGTTCTTC. Amino acids: CASSTGLLNNEQFF. The chain has TRBV18 and TRBJ2-1; a weak D match, TRBD2 (6 bases). The germline V gene encodes CDR1 KGHSH and CDR2 LQKENI. The V gene lost 5 bases and the J gene lost 5 bases, with 13 bases spanning the gap. This CDR3 spans 14 amino acids.

This clonotype has only a few counts. This rearrangement joins TRBV30 to TRBJ2-7; D might be TRBD1 (5 bases). V lost 3 bases to trimming and J lost 3 bases, with 15 bases between them. Germline CDR1 GTSNPN, CDR2 SVGIG (reference sequence). The CDR3 sequence is 14 residues long. The CDR3, as DNA: TGTGCCTGGAGGAGAAGGGGCAGGAGCTACGAGCAGTACTTC. Translated, it gives CAWRRRGRSYEQYF.

This clonotype has only a few counts. The V and J genes are TRBV20-1 and TRBJ2-1, with D tentatively TRBD1 or TRBD2 (5 bases each). The germline V gene encodes CDR1 DFQATT and CDR2 SNEGSKA (reference sequence). CDR3 size: 17 residues. Trimming took 2 bases from V and 2 from J, leaving 19 bases between them. The CDR3: CSARSLGESVAYNEQFF. The CDR3 DNA reads as TGCAGTGCTAGATCCCTGGGGGAGTCGGTGGCCTACAATGAGCAGTTCTTC.

This clonotype has a count of ten or more. The chain carries TRBV15 and TRBJ2-5; TRBD2 is a possible D gene (5 bases). The CDR3 has 15 residues. From germline, CDR1 is LNHNV and CDR2 YYDKDF (reference sequence). V was trimmed by 4 bases and J by 5 bases, leaving 17 bases between them. The CDR3 DNA reads as TGTGCCACCAGCAACCCCGACGGACTGAAGGAGACCCAGTACTTC. Translating gives CATSNPDGLKETQYF.

The J gene is TRBJ2-3, the V gene TRBV4-3, with D perhaps matching TRBD1 or TRBD2 (5 bases each). The CDR3 is 16 amino acids. V lost 1 base and J 0 bases, leaving 11 bases between the germline ends. Germline lookup yields CDR1 LGHNA and CDR2 YSLEER. The CDR3 region is CASSQAVRGSTDTQYF. CDR3 DNA sequence: TGCGCCAGCAGCCAAGCTGTGAGGGGAAGCACAGATACGCAGTATTTT.

The chain employs TRBV27 and TRBJ1-1, with 7 bases matching TRBD1. J was trimmed by 1 base and V by 1 base; bases with no gene match: 6. The CDR3 consists of 16 residues. Per germline, CDR1 MNHEY and CDR2 SMNVEV (reference sequence). Here the CDR3 DNA reads TGTGCCAGCAGTTTATATCGCGAGGGGGCGAACACTGAAGCTTTCTTT. It is translated as CASSLYREGANTEAFF.

This clonotype was seen a few times. J is TRBJ2-1 and V is TRBV20-1; TRBD2 agrees at 14 bases. V was clipped by 1 base and J by 6 bases; unmatched bases: 2. This CDR3 contains 15 residues. The germline V gene encodes CDR1 DFQATT and CDR2 SNEGSKA (reference sequence). The DNA of the CDR3 is TGCAGTGCTAGAGGACTAGCGGGGGGGCCCAATGAGCAGTTCTTC. It translates to CSARGLAGGPNEQFF.

V and J are TRBV15 and TRBJ2-3; 8 nucleotides line up with TRBD1. Germline V gene lookup returns CDR1 LNHNV and CDR2 YYDKDF (reference sequence). The CDR3 is made up of 17 amino acids. V shed 5 bases and J 6 bases; nucleotides not matched to a gene: 16. CDR3 in amino acids: CATSSRPGQGARDTQYF. The CDR3 nucleotides read TGTGCCACCAGCTCGAGGCCGGGGCAGGGGGCACGGGATACGCAGTATTTT.

This clonotype was found many times. The gene calls are TRBV29-1 and TRBJ1-1; D not resolved. The CDR3 extends over 11 amino acids. The germline V and J ends were trimmed by 5 bases and 11 bases, with 15 bases remaining between them. Germline V lookup: CDR1 SQVTM, CDR2 ANQGSEA. This chain's CDR3 is CSVTFLQDAFF. CDR3 nucleotides: TGCAGCGTTACCTTTCTCCAGGATGCTTTCTTT.

This clonotype was seen more than once but under ten times. CDR3 sequence (DNA): TGTGCCAGCACCCCGGGCACTGAAGCTTTCTTT. It is translated as CASTPGTEAFF. The chain is built from TRBV7-2 and TRBJ1-1; no clear D gene. The CDR3 length is 11 residues. Germline CDR1 reads SGHTA; CDR2 reads FQGNSA. V lost 7 bases, J lost 4 bases, and 7 bases lay in between.

V and J are TRBV27 and TRBJ1-1; D gene uncertain. V lost 6 bases and J lost 4, with 12 bases in between. The CDR3 has 13 residues. Germline CDR1 MNHEY, CDR2 SMNVEV (reference sequence). CDR3 region: CASSLGGPTEAFF. In DNA, the CDR3 is TGTGCCAGCAGCCTTGGAGGGCCCACTGAAGCTTTCTTT.

The rearrangement joins TRBV28 to TRBJ2-7; TRBD2 aligns across 7 bases. Losses at the gene ends were 2 bases for V and 2 bases for J; bases not matched to a gene: 0. Germline CDR1 and CDR2: MDHEN and SYDVKM. The CDR3 contains 13 residues. CDR3 DNA: TGTGCCAGCAGTTTACGGGGGGCCTACGAGCAGTACGTC. As protein: CASSLRGAYEQYV.

The table lists this clonotype with a few counts. The rearrangement links TRBV30 to TRBJ1-2; no reliable D call. V lost 2 bases, J lost 8 bases, and 12 bases lay in between. The CDR3 loop spans 12 amino acids. Germline V gene sequence: CDR1 GTSNPN, CDR2 SVGIG (reference sequence). The CDR3 bases are TGTGCCTGGAGTAGAATTAGCGGGGGCTACACCTTC. Amino acids: CAWSRISGGYTF.

The gene calls are TRBV4-2 and TRBJ2-7; the D call may be TRBD1 or TRBD2 (5 bases each). CDR1 and CDR2 from the germline V gene are LGHNA and YNFKEQ. The CDR3 sequence is 16 residues long. V lost 1 base and J lost 2, with 15 bases in between. CDR3 residues: CASSQVGDVSTYEQYF. CDR3 nucleotide sequence: TGTGCCAGCAGCCAAGTTGGGGACGTTTCGACCTACGAGCAGTACTTC.